This T cell receptor (beta chain) was identified in a study of tumor-infiltrating lymphocytes in glioblastoma multiforme. Study outcomes and limitations: Functional subtype sorting of these T cells was not performed.

To note about this clonotype: The antigen is unknown.

Three nested ARM-PCR rounds with V-beta and C-beta primers built TCRB libraries. Each CDR3 protein gets one entry after TCRdb re-called the multiplex PCR reads with MiXCR. The table has 13,000 or so distinct CDR3 sequences, 64% seen once. The CDR3 covers 11 residues. Germline CDR1 reads MNHEY; CDR2 reads SVGAGI. The V end was cut by 7 bases, the J end by 9 bases, with 13 bases between. V and J are TRBV6-5 and TRBJ2-7; D ambiguous. This sequence was found in a male donor with glioblastoma. Sequencing input: brain tumor tissue. CDR3 loop: CASNRGEAQYF. CDR3 DNA sequence: TGTGCCAGCAATCGAGGTGAGGCGCAGTACTTC.